This is a list of T cell receptor beta chains from one sample in a study of blood T cell repertoires in COVID-19. Clones were read by immunoSEQ multiplex PCR, and TCRdb kept only the in-frame ones, dropping some. The sample has roughly 75,000 clones; approximately 80% are singletons. The sequencing sample was made of peripheral blood. All receptors come from a man aged 50-59 years with acute or convalescent COVID-19. CDR3s include the opening cysteine and the closing phenylalanine or tryptophan.

j_call v_call cdr3_aa
TRBJ1-3 TRBV3-1/TRBV3-2 CASSQDLPAGRSGNTIYF
TRBJ2-7 TRBV27 CASRRTSGRIVYEQYF
TRBJ2-5 TRBV4-3 CASSQGRGPGETQYF
TRBJ1-1 TRBV9 CASSVRSWDTEAFF
TRBJ2-5 TRBV27 CASSSGQNQETQYF
TRBJ1-6 TRBV3-1/TRBV3-2 CASSQDGGNSPLHF
TRBJ2-1 TRBV7-3 CASSQQREWSEQFF
TRBJ2-1 TRBV10-3 CAISGQDGTGGNEQFF
TRBJ2-2 TRBV9 CASSVDPAGTGGELFF
TRBJ1-2 TRBV2 CASSGQRYGYTF
TRBJ1-2 TRBV27 CASSFNRVYGYTF
TRBJ2-7 TRBV11-3 CASSLGPSYEQYF
TRBJ2-1 TRBV5-5 CASSPERTPNNEQFF
TRBJ1-2 TRBV28 CASSPRDSTIYGYTF
TRBJ1-2 TRBV30 CAWSVGTGNGYTF
TRBJ2-7 TRBV10-3 CAISGTGDEQYF
TRBJ1-2 TRBV9 CASSVDNGANYGYTF
TRBJ2-2 TRBV28 CASSPQGARTGELFF
TRBJ1-2 TRBV6-2/TRBV6-3 CASSGHNYGYTF
TRBJ2-7 TRBV19 CASSTLVSGGRSSYEQYF
TRBJ1-2 TRBV12-3/TRBV12-4 CASSTYRDGYTF
TRBJ2-1 TRBV2 CASSEATAWTGVRYEQFF
TRBJ1-1 TRBV11-2 CASRGWGVDTEAFF
TRBJ1-1 TRBV25-1 CASRGLGNTEAFF
TRBJ2-7 TRBV2 CASSPQTGLLYEQYF
TRBJ2-2 TRBV7-9 CASSQQGVPALYTGELFF
TRBJ2-5 TRBV18 CASSPQGGPQETQYF
TRBJ1-6 TRBV6-5 CASSYLGRKDSPLHF
TRBJ2-1 TRBV7-2 CASSSGSYNEQFF
TRBJ2-4 TRBV6-5 CASRQGVKNIQYF
TRBJ2-7 TRBV18 CASSRSSGDTREQYF
TRBJ1-2 TRBV11-2 CASSSALTPGHPYGYTF
TRBJ2-3 TRBV27 CASSRGLAGRETTQYF
TRBJ1-5 TRBV7-6 CASSLTPGGNQPQHF